The sequence of this T cell receptor beta chain was determined in a study of blood T cell repertoires in COVID-19. The wider study: The study drew acute and convalescent COVID-19 samples from the United States, Italy and Spain. T cells, B-cell-depleted T cells, or PBMCs supplied cDNA or gDNA.

V was trimmed by 2 bases and J by 0 bases, leaving 10 bases between them. The germline CDR1 and CDR2 sequences are SGHRS and YFSETQ. The CDR3 sequence is 15 residues long. In the original analysis: By means of reference gene primer amplification, nucleated cell counts were estimated. Using immunoSEQ multiplex PCR, the repertoire was profiled, and TCRdb retains in-frame clones only, with some absent. That table gives V, J and clone size, and the DNA gave D and trimming. The table includes fewer than 75,000 clones, about 92% detected once. The sequencing input was peripheral blood. The TCR comes from a human donor in a cohort sampled during active COVID-19. V and J are TRBV5-1 and TRBJ2-3, with D perhaps TRBD2 (6 bases). CDR3 nucleotide sequence: TGCGCCAGCAGCTTAAGAGGGACTAGCACAGATACGCAGTATTTT. The encoded protein is CASSLRGTSTDTQYF. Looking up the rest from reference TRBV5-1 and TRBJ2-3 gives the full variable domain: KAGVTQTPRYLIKTRGQQVTLSCSPISGHRSVSWYQQTPGQGLQFLFEYFSETQRNKGNFPGRFSGRQFSNSRSEMNVSTLELGDSALYLCASSLRGTSTDTQYFGPGTRLTVL.